This T cell receptor beta chain was obtained from a study of T cells in tuberculosis. Study background: CD1B tetramers identified T cells specific for mycobacterial lipid GMM.

The ends lost 3 bases at V and 7 bases at J; junction bases unmatched: 10. Germline assignment: CDR1 SGHNT and CDR2 YYREEE (reference sequence). The CDR3 loop spans 16 amino acids. Study-level findings and limits: Some low-affinity tetramer-binding T cells may be absent from this sample.

TCR-alpha and TCR-beta chains were sequenced unpaired. The method was immunoSEQ multiplex PCR; TCRdb's version includes in-frame clones alone and lacks a portion of them. This table holds some 60,000 clones, 80% to 85% found once. Sorting used thawed, overnight-rested PBMC stained with anti-CD3, a viability dye and GMM-loaded CD1B tetramer. C32 glucose monomycolate from Rhodococcus equi was loaded onto the CD1B tetramers. Before cryopreservation, the sorted PBMC lost their CD14-expressing monocytes. The chain combines TRBV5-4 with TRBJ2-2, with TRBD1 matching over 9 bases. This clonotype was sampled from an adult woman with latent tuberculosis. Sequenced sample: CD1b-GMM tetramer-negative cells sorted from PBMCs. The CDR3 region is CASSSPKQGAGGELFF. CDR3 bases: TGTGCCAGCAGCTCCCCCAAACAGGGGGCTGGCGGGGAGCTGTTTTTT. The full variable domain, completed using reference TRBV5-4 and TRBJ2-2, is ETGVTQSPTHLIKTRGQQVTLRCSSQSGHNTVSWYQQALGQGPQFIFQYYREEENGRGNFPPRFSGLQFPNYSSELNVNALELDDSALYLCASSSPKQGAGGELFFGEGSRLTVL.